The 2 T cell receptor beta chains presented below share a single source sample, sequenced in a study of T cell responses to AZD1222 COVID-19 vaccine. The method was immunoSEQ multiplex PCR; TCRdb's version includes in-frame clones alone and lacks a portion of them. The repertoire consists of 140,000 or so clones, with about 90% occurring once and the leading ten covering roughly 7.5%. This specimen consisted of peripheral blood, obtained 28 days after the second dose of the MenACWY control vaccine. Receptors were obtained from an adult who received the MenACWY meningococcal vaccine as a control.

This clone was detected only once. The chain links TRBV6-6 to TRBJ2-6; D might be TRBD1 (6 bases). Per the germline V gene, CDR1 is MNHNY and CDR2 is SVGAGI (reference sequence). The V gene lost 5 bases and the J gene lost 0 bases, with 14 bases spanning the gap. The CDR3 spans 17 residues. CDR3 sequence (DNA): TGTGCCAGCAGTCCCCCGGGACACAGCTCTGGGGCCAACGTCCTGACTTTC. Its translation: CASSPPGHSSGANVLTF.

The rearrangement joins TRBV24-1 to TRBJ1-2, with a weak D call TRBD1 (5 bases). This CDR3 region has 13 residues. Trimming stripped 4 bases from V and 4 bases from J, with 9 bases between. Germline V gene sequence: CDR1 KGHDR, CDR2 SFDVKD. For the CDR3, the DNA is TGTGCCACCAGTGAAGGGGCGCGCTATGGCTACACCTTC. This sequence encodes CATSEGARYGYTF.